This T cell receptor beta chain was captured in a study of post-analysis software for immune sequencing data. Regarding the study as a whole: Controls' normalized Chao1 diversity significantly exceeded that of multiple sclerosis patients. Higher frequency in patients than in controls was seen for five TRBV segments, with TRBV5-6, TRBV5-1 and TRBV20-1 among them. Samples from one preparation batch, clustered by F measure, grouped strongly together.

The germline V and J ends were trimmed by 5 bases and 6 bases, with 5 bases remaining between them. This CDR3 comprises 11 residues. Germline-derived CDR1 and CDR2 are SGHTA and FQGNSA. This clonotype has a count of ten or more. The antigen is undetermined. TCR beta cDNA libraries included unique molecular identifiers. TCRdb re-analysed the PCR reads in MiXCR, keeping a single row per CDR3 protein. The sample yields approximately 150,000 distinct CDR3 sequences, roughly 31% seen once. Sequenced: blood. This clonotype was obtained from a girl aged 10 to 17 with multiple sclerosis. The chain has TRBV7-2 and TRBJ2-1; no firm D call. This CDR3 reads CASSPTNEQFF. CDR3 sequence (DNA): TGTGCCAGCAGCCCCACCAATGAGCAGTTCTTC.